This T cell receptor beta chain emerged from a study of blood T cell repertoires in COVID-19. Whole-study context: The study drew acute and convalescent COVID-19 samples from the United States, Italy and Spain. From T cells, B-cell-depleted T cells, or PBMCs came the material, which was cDNA or gDNA.

Per the original data handling: Amplifying reference gene primers gave estimates of nucleated cell counts. The protocol was immunoSEQ multiplex PCR, while the TCRdb copy is restricted to in-frame clones and leaves out a portion. V, J and clone size are those of that table, while D and trimming were read from the DNA. The table records tens of thousands of clones, approximately 84% of them present only once. During active infection, Seattle patients enrolled and were then monitored through disease. The sample comprised peripheral blood. The receptor was isolated from a man aged 45-60 years with COVID-19, enrolled during active disease.

The CDR3 DNA is TGCGCCAGCAGTCAATGTGACGGGGGACCAGTTGTCTGCGAGCAGTACTTC. Protein product: CASSQCDGGPVVCEQYF. The chain combines TRBV23-1 with TRBJ2-7, with a possible D match to TRBD2 (6 bases). TRBV23-1 is flagged as an ORF with uncertain function. The V end was cut by 1 base, the J end by 6 bases, with 22 bases between. This CDR3 has 17 residues.